One and the same sample provided the 22 T cell receptor beta chains below, sequenced in a study of glioma-infiltrating T cells after dendritic cell vaccination (dated by TCRdb to 2016 to 2017). Library preparation used the immunoSEQ multiplex PCR assay. TCRdb limited this immuneACCESS table to in-frame rearrangements with V and J called. A share of clones is missing; checked studies link under half to unresolved V genes, and the rest is unexplained. For this sample there are 85,000 to 95,000 clones; 86% appear just once. Around 14% of the sample comes from the top ten. Sample: blood, taken before dendritic cell vaccination. Receptor source: a human donor with glioblastoma.

This chain uses TRBV7-6 with TRBJ2-3; a possible D gene is TRBD2 (6 bases). CDR3 length: 16 amino acids. With 5 bases removed from V and 0 bases from J, the gap between germline ends came to 15 bases. Germline V lookup: CDR1 SGHVS, CDR2 FNYEAQ. Here the CDR3 DNA reads TGTGCCAGCAGCGGAGGGGACGGGACTAGCACAGATACGCAGTATTTT. Amino acid sequence: CASSGGDGTSTDTQYF.

This clone was counted between two and nine times. The chain joins TRBV6-1 to TRBJ1-5; D is uncertain. Deletions cut 1 base from V and 7 bases from J, with 8 bases between. CDR1 and CDR2 (germline): MNHNS, SASEGT. There are 13 residues in the CDR3. DNA of the CDR3: TGTGCCAGCAGTGAAGGGAGGGAACAGCCCCAGCATTTT. Translating it yields CASSEGREQPQHF.

The chain joins TRBV2 to TRBJ2-1; 10 bases are shared with TRBD2. V trimming: 6 bases; J trimming: 6 bases; junction bases outside the gene matches: 8. CDR3 length equals 15 residues. CDR1 SNHLY and CDR2 FYNNEI come from the germline V gene. For the CDR3, the DNA is TGTGCCAGCAGGAGAGAGCGGGGGGGCCTCAATGAGCAGTTCTTC. As protein: CASRRERGGLNEQFF.

Of note for this clone: One end of the junction varies from germline; a read error may be responsible. The V call is TRBV11-2, the J call TRBJ1-1, with 7 positions matching TRBD1. CDR3 length equals 14 residues. CDR1 is SGHAT, CDR2 FQNNGV, per germline. For the CDR3, the DNA is TGTGCCAGCAGCCATCCAACGCCCGGACAGGAGGGTCGCTTT. This sequence encodes CASSHPTPGQEGRF.

V is TRBV2 and J is TRBJ1-5; D not certain. CDR1 is SNHLY and CDR2 is FYNNEI in the germline V gene. The V end was cut by 1 base, the J end by 9 bases, with 13 bases between. The CDR3 consists of 14 residues. The CDR3 reads CASSEGGSGMPQHF. DNA of the CDR3: TGTGCCAGCAGTGAAGGCGGATCCGGTATGCCCCAGCATTTT.

The genes are TRBV6-1 and TRBJ2-3, with D possibly being TRBD2 (6 bases). Between the trimmed V and J ends, which lost 10 bases and 6 bases, there was a span of 17 bases. The germline V gene encodes CDR1 MNHNS and CDR2 SASEGT. This CDR3 contains 13 residues. CDR3 in amino acids: CANQIAGTDTQYF. The CDR3 nucleotides are TGTGCCAATCAGATCGCGGGAACGGATACGCAGTATTTT.

The J gene is TRBJ2-7, the V gene TRBV7-2; D might be TRBD2 (5 bases). The CDR3 sequence is 14 residues long. V lost 3 bases and J lost 2, with 11 bases in between. Germline V gene lookup returns CDR1 SGHTA and CDR2 FQGNSA. In DNA, the CDR3 is TGTGCCAGCAGCTTCCCGGACGGGGCCTACGAGCAGTACTTC. This sequence encodes CASSFPDGAYEQYF.

J is TRBJ2-3 and V is TRBV9, with TRBD1 matching over 10 bases. Germline lookup yields CDR1 SGDLS and CDR2 YYNGEE. This CDR3 region has 15 residues. V dropped 3 bases and J dropped 6; count of bases not matched to a gene: 7. The CDR3 sequence: CASSARDRGSDTQYF. The CDR3 DNA sequence: TGTGCCAGCAGCGCAAGGGACAGGGGAAGCGATACGCAGTATTTT.

V usage is TRBV29-1 and J usage is TRBJ2-7; TRBD1 aligns across 9 bases. CDR3 length: 12 residues. Germline V gene sequence: CDR1 SQVTM, CDR2 ANQGSEA. Trimming at V came to 6 bases and at J to 3 bases, leaving 3 bases not matched to a gene. CDR3 region: CSVEDRGYEQYF. CDR3 DNA sequence: TGCAGCGTCGAGGACAGGGGCTACGAGCAGTACTTC.

This rearrangement joins TRBV9 to TRBJ2-2; 12 nucleotides agree with TRBD2. Germline V CDR1 and CDR2: SGDLS, YYNGEE. The ends lost 1 base at V and 7 bases at J; junction bases unmatched: 8. This CDR3 is 17 amino acids long. As DNA, the CDR3 is TGTGCCAGCAGCGTAAGGCTAGCGGGAGGGCCAGGCGGGGAGCTGTTTTTT. Residues: CASSVRLAGGPGGELFF.

The chain uses TRBV5-4 and TRBJ2-1; a weak D match, TRBD1 (5 bases). Germline V gene sequence: CDR1 SGHNT, CDR2 YYREEE (reference sequence). V dropped 1 base and J dropped 0 bases, with 8 bases sitting between them. There are 15 residues in the CDR3. This CDR3 is CASSLFQGSYNEQFF. The DNA of the CDR3 is TGTGCCAGCAGCTTGTTTCAGGGCTCCTACAATGAGCAGTTCTTC.

The rearrangement links TRBV15 to TRBJ1-3, with 10 bases that match TRBD1. V lost 3 bases, J lost 6 bases, and 8 bases stayed unmatched. The germline gives CDR1 LNHNV, CDR2 YYDKDF (reference sequence). This CDR3 contains 16 residues. CDR3 protein: CATSSIPGTGENTIYF. DNA of the CDR3: TGTGCCACCAGCAGTATACCCGGGACAGGGGAAAACACCATATATTTT.

The rearrangement links TRBV2 to TRBJ1-2; 11 nucleotides agree with TRBD1. V lost 2 bases and J lost 2; bases outside the gene matches: 7. The CDR3 is made up of 17 amino acids. Per the germline V gene, CDR1 is SNHLY and CDR2 is FYNNEI. CDR3 in DNA: TGTGCCAGCAGTGAATGGAGGACAGGGGGCCCCAACTATGGCTACACCTTC. It yields the protein CASSEWRTGGPNYGYTF.

The chain uses TRBV6-5 and TRBJ2-1; TRBD2 agrees at 7 bases. The J segment lost 7 bases and the V segment lost 0 bases, leaving 0 bases of the junction unmatched. This CDR3 has 13 amino acids. CDR1 and CDR2 from the germline V gene are MNHEY and SVGAGI. CDR3 residues: CASSYSGRNEQFF. The CDR3 DNA follows: TGTGCCAGCAGTTACTCCGGGAGGAATGAGCAGTTCTTC.

This chain connects TRBV2 to TRBJ2-7; 8 nucleotides match TRBD2. V was clipped by 5 bases and J by 0 bases; unmatched bases: 3. The V gene's germline CDR1 is SNHLY and CDR2 FYNNEI. The CDR3 sequence is 14 residues long. The CDR3 here is CASSISGSSYEQYF. CDR3 nucleotide sequence: TGTGCCAGCAGTATCAGCGGGAGCTCCTACGAGCAGTACTTC. Full variable domain (missing parts from reference TRBV2 and TRBJ2-7): EPEVTQTPSHQVTQMGQEVILRCVPISNHLYFYWYRQILGQKVEFLVSFYNNEISEKSEIFDDQFSVERPDGSNFTLKIRSTKLEDSAMYFCASSISGSSYEQYFGPGTRLTVT.

The chain joins TRBV11-1 to TRBJ2-3; D possibly corresponds to TRBD1 (6 bases). Looked up from germline, CDR1 is SGHAT and CDR2 is FQDESV (reference sequence). Between the trimmed V and J ends, which lost 5 bases and 2 bases, there was a span of 17 bases. There are 16 residues in the CDR3. This CDR3 is CASSDTSGTTTDTQYF. Written as DNA, the CDR3 is TGTGCCAGCAGCGACACTTCCGGGACAACCACAGATACGCAGTATTTT.

This clone was seen only a few times. The rearrangement links TRBV7-9 to TRBJ1-4, with TRBD1 matching 11 bases. CDR1 and CDR2 (germline): SEHNR, FQNEAQ (reference sequence). This CDR3 is built from 16 residues. The J segment lost 2 bases and the V segment lost 6 bases, leaving 5 bases of the junction unmatched. CDR3 amino acids: CASSQGQGATNEKLFF. The CDR3 bases are TGTGCCAGCAGTCAAGGACAGGGGGCGACTAATGAAAAACTGTTTTTT.

The rearrangement uses TRBV9 and TRBJ1-2; weak D call: TRBD1 (5 bases). This CDR3 is 13 amino acids long. Trimming shortened V by 0 bases and J by 4 bases, and 7 bases separated the two germline ends. The germline gives CDR1 SGDLS, CDR2 YYNGEE. The CDR3 region has the DNA TGTGCCAGCAGCGTAGACACAGGCTATGGCTACACCTTC. Residues: CASSVDTGYGYTF.

There are a few counts of this clone. CDR3 residues: CASSLSGLDEQYF. The CDR3 DNA reads as TGTGCCAGCAGCTTGTCAGGGCTCGACGAGCAGTACTTC. The V call is TRBV5-5, the J call TRBJ2-7; D may be TRBD1 (5 bases). The CDR3 runs to 13 residues. CDR1 is SGHKS and CDR2 is YYEKEE in the germline V gene (reference sequence). Trimming left V 1 base short and J 5 bases short, with 10 bases between. The variable domain in full, with the rest retrieved from reference TRBV5-5 and TRBJ2-7, is DAGVTQSPTHLIKTRGQQVTLRCSPISGHKSVSWYQQVLGQGPQFIFQYYEKEERGRGNFPDRFSARQFPNYSSELNVNALLLGDSALYLCASSLSGLDEQYFGPGTRLTVT.

This sequence joins TRBV6-5 and TRBJ2-2; perhaps TRBD2 as D (6 bases). Trimming took 5 bases from V and 1 from J, leaving 11 bases between them. CDR1 and CDR2 from the germline V gene are MNHEY and SVGAGI. The CDR3 loop spans 15 amino acids. The CDR3, as DNA: TGTGCCAGCAGTCGCCCGGGAGTGAACACCGGGGAGCTGTTTTTT. Translated: CASSRPGVNTGELFF.

V gene TRBV7-9 combines with J gene TRBJ1-4; 8 bases agree with TRBD1. Losses at the gene ends were 1 base for V and 8 bases for J; bases not matched to a gene: 0. The CDR3 consists of 13 residues. The V gene's germline CDR1 is SEHNR and CDR2 FQNEAQ (reference sequence). The CDR3 DNA follows: TGTGCCAGCAGCTTAGGGACAGGGGAAAAACTGTTTTTT. Protein product: CASSLGTGEKLFF.

This clone was seen more than once but under ten times. The rearrangement joins TRBV5-6 to TRBJ1-4; no definite D call. Germline CDR1 is SGHDT and CDR2 is YYEEEE. The CDR3 has 15 amino acids. V gave up 4 bases and J gave up 8 bases, with 18 bases separating them. CDR3 sequence reads: CASSRNTRGTEKLFF. CDR3 bases: TGTGCCAGCAGCCGTAACACAAGAGGTACCGAAAAACTGTTTTTT.